What follows is one T cell receptor beta chain and its context. Its matching antigen is unknown. Unique molecular identifiers were used to barcode this TCRbeta library. A single record per CDR3 protein comes from TCRdb applying MiXCR to the PCR reads. Of 600,000 or so distinct CDR3 sequences in the sample, 23% are singletons; the top ten hold less than 15%. This specimen belongs to a study of T-cell reconstitution after alpha-beta-depleted transplantation in children. Broader study findings: The high TCRbeta diversity at day 60 in some patients came from surviving recipient T cells and thymic progenitors. It was reported that alpha-beta T cells came from several hundred expanded graft clones (about two months after transplant). Once a year had passed after transplant, T-cell counts and diversity came mostly from newly produced T cells.

Looked up from germline, CDR1 is SGHDN and CDR2 is FVKESK. The CDR3 is 13 residues long. V shed 6 bases, J shed 6 bases, and the junction held 7 bases outside the gene matches. This material consisted of PBMCs, mostly from graft donor cells, taken 360 days after TCRalphabeta/CD19-depleted stem cell transplant. The TCR sequence derives from a boy under two years old who had a stem cell transplant for acute myeloid leukemia, so the T cells may come from the graft donor. J is TRBJ1-2 and V is TRBV14; 7 bases agree with TRBD1. CDR3 DNA: TGTGCCAGCAGGCCGACAGGGAAACATGGCTACACCTTC. This sequence encodes CASRPTGKHGYTF.